A selection of T cell receptor beta chains follows, all from one sample in a study of cytomegalovirus exposure and HLA in healthy donors. Assay used: immunoSEQ multiplex PCR; TCRdb lists only in-frame clones, some missing. The repertoire holds roughly 150,000 clones, with 75% as singletons. Input material: PBMCs. These receptors were taken from a man aged 25-40 years in good health and CMV-seronegative. Both conserved end residues are part of each CDR3. Fields, in order: D gene, J gene, V gene, clone size, CDR3 DNA, CDR3 protein. D genes are given only for firm matches. Clone size is not always given. Where it is, it says once, few, many or a class for expanded clones.

- | TRBJ1-1 | TRBV2 | once | TGTGCCAGCAGTGACCAGGCTCAGGGGAACACTGAAGCTTTCTTT | CASSDQAQGNTEAFF
TRBD1 | TRBJ1-2 | TRBV11-2 | few | TGTGCCAGCAGCTTAGATGGTGGGACAGGGCCCTATGGCTACACCTTC | CASSLDGGTGPYGYTF
- | TRBJ1-5 | TRBV19 | - | TGTGCCAGTAGTATTGAGGGCCCAAGCCAGCCCCAGCATTTT | CASSIEGPSQPQHF
TRBD1 | TRBJ1-2 | TRBV6-5 | once | TGTGCCAGCAGTTACTCATCGGGACAGGGCCAGTTTGGCTACACCTTC | CASSYSSGQGQFGYTF
TRBD2 | TRBJ2-7 | TRBV7-2 | - | TGTGCCAGCAGCCGCGAAGGGACTAGCGTGAGCGAGCAGTACTTC | CASSREGTSVSEQYF
- | TRBJ1-5 | TRBV30 | - | TGTGCCTGGAGTGCTAGCGGACTGACGTATAGCAATCAGCCCCAGCATTTT | CAWSASGLTYSNQPQHF
- | TRBJ2-7 | TRBV20-1 | - | TGCAGTGCTCCTAGTGCCTACGAGCAGTACTTC | CSAPSAYEQYF
- | TRBJ2-6 | TRBV25-1 | few | TGTGCCAGCAGTGGGGAATCTAATTCTGGGGCCAACGGCCTGACTTTC | CASSGESNSGANGLTF
- | TRBJ2-7 | TRBV5-1 | few | TGCGCCAGCAGCTTAAACGCCCGGAGGAGCTACGAGCAGTACTTC | CASSLNARRSYEQYF
TRBD1 | TRBJ2-2 | TRBV7-2 | - | TGTGCCAGCAGCTTAGCGCAGGGGGCGCTTTCCGGGGAGCTGTTTTTT | CASSLAQGALSGELFF
- | TRBJ2-7 | TRBV19 | once | TGTGCCAGTAGCCCCCGGGGACAAGGTGTCTACGAGCAGTACTTC | CASSPRGQGVYEQYF
TRBD1 | TRBJ2-7 | TRBV19 | - | TGTGCCAGTAGTTTCTCAACAGGGGTCGGCAACGAGCAGTACTTC | CASSFSTGVGNEQYF
TRBD1 | TRBJ1-2 | TRBV27 | - | TGTGCCAGCAGTCCTACAGGGGCAGTGAACTATGGCTACACCTTC | CASSPTGAVNYGYTF
TRBD2 | TRBJ2-7 | TRBV5-1 | - | TGCGCCAGCAGCTTGGCCGCGGGAGAGGCCTACGAGCAGTACTTC | CASSLAAGEAYEQYF
TRBD1 | TRBJ2-2 | TRBV7-9 | - | TGTTCCAGCAGCCCTTTCCAGGGGGTCGGCACCGGGGAGCTGTTTTTT | CSSSPFQGVGTGELFF
- | TRBJ1-4 | TRBV7-8 | once | TGTGCCAGCAGCTTAGCTAGTCGGACATCAACTAATGAAAAACTGTTTTTT | CASSLASRTSTNEKLFF
- | TRBJ2-6 | TRBV7-3 | - | TGTGCCAGCAGCACGGGACTTGGAGGGGCCAACGTCCTGACTTTC | CASSTGLGGANVLTF
- | TRBJ1-5 | TRBV7-9 | - | TGTGCCAGCAGCTTAGGGGGACACCCGGAGCGGCCCCAGCATTTT | CASSLGGHPERPQHF
- | TRBJ1-4 | TRBV2 | once | TGTGCCAGCGGAGGGGGGGAGGGTGAAAAACTGTTTTTT | CASGGGEGEKLFF
- | TRBJ2-2 | TRBV6-5 | few | TGTGCCAGCAGTCCACAGGACCGCCACACCGGGGAGCTGTTTTTT | CASSPQDRHTGELFF
- | TRBJ2-3 | TRBV28 | - | TGTGCCGGAGGGCGGGGTGGCACAGATACGCAGTATTTT | CAGGRGGTDTQYF
TRBD1 | TRBJ2-1 | TRBV28 | - | TGTGCCAGCAGTTTATCTCCGGGACAGGGTAACAATGAGCAGTTCTTC | CASSLSPGQGNNEQFF
- | TRBJ2-1 | TRBV30 | - | TGTGCCTGGAGTGTAGGGCTAGCCGGGGAGCAGTTCTTC | CAWSVGLAGEQFF
TRBD2 | TRBJ2-5 | TRBV4-1 | - | TGCGCCAGCAGCCAAGTGCCCCCCCGACTAGCGGGGGGGGAGACCCAGTACTTC | CASSQVPPRLAGGETQYF
TRBD2 | TRBJ2-5 | TRBV5-6 | few | TGTGCCAGCAGCGGTCCGGGACTAGCGGATTTACGGGTGGAGACCCAGTACTTC | CASSGPGLADLRVETQYF
- | TRBJ2-6 | TRBV7-2 | - | TGTGCCAGCAGCTTAGATATTTGGCAGGGAGGATCTGGGGCCAACGTCCTGACTTTC | CASSLDIWQGGSGANVLTF
TRBD2 | TRBJ2-1 | TRBV30 | - | TGTGCCTGGACCGGGACTAGCGCTTACAATGAGCAGTTCTTC | CAWTGTSAYNEQFF
TRBD2 | TRBJ2-5 | TRBV28 | few | TGTGCCAGCAGTTTACTTATAGCGGGAGGGCCGGGAGAGACCCAGTACTTC | CASSLLIAGGPGETQYF
- | TRBJ1-2 | TRBV28 | - | TGTGCCAGCAGTTCACTCCCGGGACTAGACAACGACGGCTACACCTTC | CASSSLPGLDNDGYTF
TRBD2 | TRBJ2-5 | TRBV7-3 | - | TGTGCCAGCAGCTTCGGCGGGGGGGGAAAAGAGACCCAGTACTTC | CASSFGGGGKETQYF
- | TRBJ2-1 | TRBV25-1 | once | TGTGCCAGCAGTGATTCCAGCGGCTACAATGAGCAGTTCTTC | CASSDSSGYNEQFF
TRBD1 | TRBJ2-7 | TRBV5-1 | few | TGCGCCAGCAGCCCGACAGGGTTCTCCTACGAGCAGTACTTC | CASSPTGFSYEQYF
TRBD2 | TRBJ2-1 | TRBV4-1 | once | TGCGCCAGCAGCCATGAAAAGATAGCGGGGGGGCTTCGGGAGCAGTTCTTC | CASSHEKIAGGLREQFF
- | TRBJ1-2 | TRBV2 | once | TGTGCCAGCAGTGAAGTGCTACCCGCTTACTATGGCTACACCTTC | CASSEVLPAYYGYTF
TRBD1 | TRBJ2-1 | TRBV6-1 | - | TGTGCCAGCAGTGCGGGACAGGAAAACAATGAGCAGTTCTTC | CASSAGQENNEQFF
- | TRBJ2-1 | TRBV15 | - | TGTGCCACCAGCAAAGGGACTCCAAGAGATGAGCAGTTCTTC | CATSKGTPRDEQFF
TRBD2 | TRBJ2-7 | TRBV28 | - | TGTGCCACCTGGGCGGGGGGAGGATCTAACGAGCAGTACTTC | CATWAGGGSNEQYF
- | TRBJ2-2 | TRBV28 | - | TGTGCCAGCAGTGACTGGGGAGTCCCGAACACCGGGGAGCTGTTTTTT | CASSDWGVPNTGELFF
TRBD2 | TRBJ2-1 | TRBV6-1 | - | TGTGCCAGCTTCCAGGGAGGGGTAATTAATGAGCAGTTCTTC | CASFQGGVINEQFF
- | TRBJ1-1 | TRBV27 | few | TGTGCCAGCAGTTTAAACCAGGGGTTCGTGGGAGCTTTCTTT | CASSLNQGFVGAFF
- | TRBJ2-6 | TRBV10-3 | - | TGTGCCATCAGTGAGTCGCCCGGAGGGGATACTGGGGCCAACGTCCTGACTTTC | CAISESPGGDTGANVLTF
- | TRBJ2-1 | TRBV14 | - | TGTGCCAGCAGCCACTTGGGGACAATTTACAATGAGCAGTTCTTC | CASSHLGTIYNEQFF
TRBD1 | TRBJ2-2 | TRBV15 | - | TGTGCCACCAGCAGACCCGACAGGGGGTTTTGGTCCGGGGAGCTGTTTTTT | CATSRPDRGFWSGELFF
- | TRBJ1-1 | TRBV5-1 | - | TGCGCCAGCAGCTTGCCGGCGGGACTCGGCACTGAAGCTTTCTTT | CASSLPAGLGTEAFF
- | TRBJ1-2 | TRBV28 | few | TGTGCCAGCAGTTCCCCCGGAAGGCGGGGTTATGGCTACACCTTC | CASSSPGRRGYGYTF
- | TRBJ1-3 | TRBV6-6 | few | TGTGCCAGCAGTGGGACATCTTTTCCAAACACCATATATTTT | CASSGTSFPNTIYF
TRBD1 | TRBJ1-2 | TRBV4-1 | - | TGCGCCAGCAGCCTACCCCCCGGGACAGGGGCCGGTTCGGGCTACACCTTC | CASSLPPGTGAGSGYTF
- | TRBJ2-5 | TRBV9 | once | TGTGCCAGCAGCGTAGCAATTCGGGGGTACTTC | CASSVAIRGYF
TRBD2 | TRBJ2-3 | TRBV7-9 | few | TGTGCCAGCAGCGCTAGCGGGGGGGCCTCAGATACGCAGTATTTT | CASSASGGASDTQYF
- | TRBJ2-7 | TRBV18 | - | TGTGCCAGCTCACCCCGAGGGGGGGGCATGAGGTACGAGCAGTACTTC | CASSPRGGGMRYEQYF
TRBD1 | TRBJ2-2 | TRBV12-5 | - | TGTGCTAGTGGTCCCGGACAGGGGACCACCGGGGAGCTGTTTTTT | CASGPGQGTTGELFF
- | TRBJ2-3 | TRBV5-1 | few | TGCGCCAGCAGCCTCAGCACAGATACGCAGTATTTT | CASSLSTDTQYF
- | TRBJ1-1 | TRBV7-8 | - | TGTGCCAGCAGCCCTCTTCCGGGACACACGACCACTGAAGCTTTCTTT | CASSPLPGHTTTEAFF
- | TRBJ1-2 | TRBV29-1 | - | TGCAGCGTTGCATCAGGGGTTAACTATGGCTACACCTTC | CSVASGVNYGYTF
- | TRBJ1-5 | TRBV6-5 | - | TGTGCCAGCAGTTACTCAGGACAGAATCAGCCCCAGCATTTT | CASSYSGQNQPQHF
- | TRBJ1-3 | TRBV4-2 | - | TGTGCCAGCAGCCCCCAATTTGGACAACCTGGAAACACCATATATTTT | CASSPQFGQPGNTIYF
TRBD2 | TRBJ2-1 | TRBV2 | few | TGTGCCAGCAGTGAAACGGCGGGGGGCGCTTTTAATGAGCAGTTCTTC | CASSETAGGAFNEQFF
- | TRBJ2-1 | TRBV28 | few | TGTGCCAGCAGTTCCCTAGGGGGCTCCTACAATGAGCAGTTCTTC | CASSSLGGSYNEQFF